The sequence of this TCR beta chain was determined in a study of long-term antiretroviral therapy in people with HIV. General study points: HIV repertoires spanned narrower CDR3 length ranges than controls. Clones that expanded before ART (that is, prior to treatment) dominated the repertoire at all time points. The study found that diversity rose after ART but stayed below transplant donor controls.

The CDR3 spans 15 residues. Losses at the gene ends were 6 bases for V and 2 bases for J; bases not matched to a gene: 6. Per the germline V gene, CDR1 is SGDLS and CDR2 is YYNGEE. Turning to this clone: The antigen remains unidentified.

Every single participant having HIV got treatment inside the United States. Survey level was the resolution at which the v3.0 immunoSEQ assay ran. Sequenced by immunoSEQ multiplex PCR; TCRdb stores in-frame clones only, minus some. The sample lists more than 20,000 clones, 83% occurring once. Sequencing was performed on unsorted PBMCs, taken 3 years after starting antiretroviral therapy. This receptor was identified in a man between 18 and 29 years old with HIV. The chain links TRBV9 to TRBJ2-5, with TRBD2 matching 11 bases. CDR3 protein: CASNRLAGGQETQYF. For the CDR3, the DNA is TGTGCCAGCAACCGTCTAGCGGGGGGACAAGAGACCCAGTACTTC.